This entry features one T cell receptor (beta chain) sequence. Its antigen is still unknown. Sequencing was performed with immunoSEQ multiplex PCR; in TCRdb, only in-frame clones are kept and a portion is missing. The sample has about 68,000 clones, approximately 81% seen once. The data derive from a study of OX40 agonist ivuxolimab in advanced cancers. The wider study: Patients received ivuxolimab, an intravenous treatment, every 2 weeks at 0.01 to 10 mg/kg. Dose-escalation patients were diagnosed with hepatocellular carcinoma, melanoma, renal cell cancer or head and neck cancer. Age averaged around 60 years (range about 20 to 80), and roughly 80% were male.

Study-level points and caveats: Expanded clones tended on average to be more numerous among CD8+ T cells than CD4+.

The CDR3 sequence is 18 residues long. V was trimmed by 4 bases and J by 4 bases, leaving 24 bases between them. Looked up from germline, CDR1 is SGDLS and CDR2 is YYNGEE. The clonotype originates from an adult with an advanced solid tumor such as melanoma, head and neck, liver or kidney cancer. Material: CD4+ or CD8+ T cells sorted from blood, obtained in a trial of the OX40 agonist ivuxolimab. The chain combines TRBV9 with TRBJ1-3, with a weak D call TRBD1 (6 bases). CDR3 protein: CASSKRTASEATGNTIYF. CDR3 nucleotide sequence: TGTGCCAGCAGCAAACGGACAGCTTCCGAAGCTACGGGAAACACCATATATTTT. Full variable domain (rest looked up from reference TRBV9 and TRBJ1-3): DSGVTQTPKHLITATGQRVTLRCSPRSGDLSVYWYQQSLDQGLQFLIQYYNGEERAKGNILERFSAQQFPDLHSELNLSSLELGDSALYFCASSKRTASEATGNTIYFGEGSWLTVV.